The 2 T cell receptor beta chains listed next were all sequenced from one sample in a study of response to subunit inactivated influenza vaccine. TCRdb re-called the RT-PCR reads with MiXCR, one entry per CDR3 protein. Among some 550,000 distinct CDR3 sequences listed, roughly 23% were seen once. These data were also filed under a second study, of T cells expressing NK-cell markers. That study reports: 5'RACE template switching built TCR beta cDNA with unique molecular identifiers.

The specimen comprised CD4+ T cells sorted from PBMCs, sampled about 13 days after vaccination. These receptors all come from a man aged 45-60 years who received an inactivated influenza vaccine.

This sequence joins TRBV10-3 and TRBJ2-7; 7 bases line up with TRBD2. The germline V gene has CDR1 ENHRY and CDR2 SYGVKD. The CDR3 extends over 19 amino acids. V was pared by 3 bases and J by 0 bases, with 17 bases of the junction left unmatched. In nucleotides, the CDR3 is TGTGCCATCAGTGACGGTACAGGTGAGCGGGGCAAGAGCTCCTACGAGCAGTACTTC. This gives the protein CAISDGTGERGKSSYEQYF.

The chain uses TRBV20-1 and TRBJ1-2; D gene ambiguous. The CDR3 sequence is 14 residues long. CDR1 DFQATT and CDR2 SNEGSKA come from the germline V gene (reference sequence). For the CDR3, the DNA is TGCAGCCGTAGGGTGGGCCCAGCTAACTATGGCTACACCTTC. Translation gives CSRRVGPANYGYTF.